This TCR beta chain was captured by sequencing in a study of blood T cell repertoires in COVID-19. As for the study in general: Sources were T cells, B-cell-depleted T cells, or PBMCs; the material itself was cDNA or gDNA.

With 6 bases clipped from V and 0 bases from J, the junction kept 6 bases outside the gene matches. Germline CDR1 reads SNHLY; CDR2 reads FYNNEI. The CDR3 covers 15 residues. Measured with immunoSEQ multiplex PCR; TCRdb has only the in-frame clones, and not every one. In the table there are 50,000 to 55,000 clones, around 86% of which are singletons. The specimen was peripheral blood. This clonotype originated in a man aged 50 to 60 with active COVID-19. V and J are TRBV2 and TRBJ2-3, with TRBD1 matching over 7 bases. CDR3 bases: TGTGCCAGCAGGTTTCAGGGGGTTAGCACAGATACGCAGTATTTT. Residues: CASRFQGVSTDTQYF.